This T cell receptor (beta chain) was profiled in a study of CD8 T cells in ankylosing spondylitis. This clonotype was picked up a small number of times. What it binds is unknown. Germline assignment: CDR1 SGHTS and CDR2 YDEGEE. There are 16 residues in the CDR3. Trimming cost V 2 bases and J 4 bases; bases outside gene matches: 6. Study-wide results and limits: What seemed typical of ankylosing spondylitis blood was a TCR beta motif built from several highly homologous variants. Significant enrichment of disease-linked clones was reportedly seen in matched ankylosing spondylitis synovial fluid.

Library preparation for TCR beta used quantitative 5'-RACE with molecular barcodes. Each CDR3 protein is one row after TCRdb ran MiXCR on the 5' RACE reads. The table lists under 250,000 distinct CDR3 sequences, just under 7.5% of them singletons. Sequenced material: blood, either unsorted or a sorted T cell fraction (not recorded which). The rearrangement links TRBV5-8 to TRBJ1-2; 12 bases are shared with TRBD1. This clonotype originated in a male donor with ankylosing spondylitis. The CDR3 region is CASSLRGQGAIYGYTF. CDR3 coding DNA: TGTGCCAGCAGCTTAAGGGGACAGGGGGCGATCTATGGCTACACCTTC.